This T cell receptor (beta chain) was identified during a study of chemoradiotherapy in HPV16-positive cancers. Overall study findings and caveats: Candidate HPV-specific clones and E7-related TCR motifs grew in tumor during treatment. In HPV16-positive patients, HPV-responsive T-cell expansion tracked better recurrence-free survival.

TCRdb keeps only in-frame clones here, not all; method: immunoSEQ multiplex PCR. The data show fewer than 25,000 clones, roughly 73% seen once. Turning to this clone: Its antigen is not known.

The TCR comes from a human donor with HPV-associated anogenital cancer. The specimen was obtained from a patient who underwent chemoradiotherapy.

CDR3 nucleotides: TGTGCCAGCGATAGCCTCGGACAGGGGGGGAAAGCTTTCTTT. It specifies CASDSLGQGGKAFF. The rearrangement joins TRBV25-1 to TRBJ1-1, with 10 bases that match TRBD1. The V gene's germline CDR1 is MGHDK and CDR2 SYGVNS. The CDR3 consists of 14 residues. The trim removed 8 bases at V and 9 bases at J, leaving 12 bases unmatched. The whole variable domain, filled in from reference TRBV25-1 and TRBJ1-1, reads EADIYQTPRYLVIGTGKKITLECSQTMGHDKMYWYQQDPGMELHLIHYSYGVNSTEKGDLSSESTVSRIRTEHFPLTLESARPSHTSQYLCASDSLGQGGKAFFGQGTRLTVV.